One sample yielded the 27 T cell receptor beta chains listed below, sequenced in a study of T-cell reconstitution after alpha-beta-depleted transplantation in children. During its preparation, the TCRbeta library received unique molecular identifiers. TCRdb re-called the PCR reads with MiXCR, one entry per CDR3 protein. Of 250,000 to 400,000 distinct CDR3 sequences in the sample, about a quarter are singletons; the top ten hold 9.5% to 13%. Sample: PBMCs, mostly from graft donor cells, taken 180 days after TCRalphabeta/CD19-depleted stem cell transplant. The receptors shown here come from a male patient aged 10 to 17 who had a stem cell transplant for acute lymphoblastic leukemia, so the T cells may come from the graft donor.

In this sample, this clonotype turned up a few times. V usage is TRBV27 and J usage is TRBJ2-1, with TRBD2 matching 11 bases. The CDR3 runs to 14 residues. Germline V CDR1 and CDR2: MNHEY, SMNVEV (reference sequence). The V gene end was trimmed by 6 bases and the J gene end by 6 bases; junction bases not matched to a gene: 4. In DNA form, the CDR3 reads TGTGCCAGCAGGCGACTAGCGGGGAGCAATGAGCAGTTCTTC. It specifies CASRRLAGSNEQFF.

There are a few counts of this clonotype. The CDR3 protein is CASSDRDRGRLGKEKLFF. The CDR3 nucleotides read TGTGCCAGCAGCGATCGGGACAGGGGGCGCTTGGGAAAAGAAAAACTGTTTTTT. The chain is built from TRBV5-5 and TRBJ1-4, with 12 positions matching TRBD1. Germline CDR1 and CDR2: SGHKS and YYEKEE (reference sequence). CDR3 length: 18 amino acids. The trim removed 4 bases at V and 8 bases at J, leaving 15 bases unmatched.

This clonotype was seen more than once but under ten times. The rearrangement links TRBV20-1 to TRBJ2-1, with D possibly being TRBD1 or TRBD2 (5 bases each). The V end lost 5 bases, the J end lost 9 bases, and 14 bases lay between the germline ends. CDR3 length: 12 residues. The germline CDR1 and CDR2 sequences are DFQATT and SNEGSKA (reference sequence). CDR3 bases: TGCAGTGCTTACCGAGGGGCGGGTGAGCAGTTCTTC. This encodes CSAYRGAGEQFF.

In this sample, this clonotype turned up a few times. The chain links TRBV5-1 to TRBJ2-5, with D possibly TRBD1 on 6 matching bases. This CDR3 is built from 16 residues. Germline values: CDR1 SGHRS, CDR2 YFSETQ. V was cut by 0 bases and J by 2 bases, with 14 bases left in between. The CDR3 here is CASSLGGGAWQETQYF. The CDR3 DNA follows: TGCGCCAGCAGCTTGGGTGGGGGCGCATGGCAAGAGACCCAGTACTTC.

The gene calls are TRBV20-1 and TRBJ2-7, with 10 positions matching TRBD1. Germline CDR1 DFQATT, CDR2 SNEGSKA (reference sequence). Germline trimming cut 1 base from V and 2 bases from J; bases unmatched to any gene: 8. The CDR3 loop spans 16 amino acids. The CDR3 nucleotides are TGCAGTGCTAGAGGAGCCGGGACAGGGGCCCCCTACGAGCAGTACTTC. Residues: CSARGAGTGAPYEQYF.

The rearrangement joins TRBV29-1 to TRBJ2-7; D is ambiguous. The V end was cut by 4 bases, the J end by 2 bases, with 12 bases between. The CDR3 has 13 residues. The germline V gene has CDR1 SQVTM and CDR2 ANQGSEA. CDR3 sequence reads: CSVGVGPPYEQYF. CDR3 bases: TGCAGCGTTGGAGTCGGTCCACCCTACGAGCAGTACTTC.

V gene TRBV24-1 combines with J gene TRBJ2-7; 7 nucleotides match TRBD1. Trimming at V came to 4 bases and at J to 7 bases, leaving 12 bases not matched to a gene. The CDR3 spans 15 residues. Looked up from germline, CDR1 is KGHDR and CDR2 is SFDVKD. CDR3 sequence: CATSDLGQADREQYF. In DNA form, the CDR3 reads TGTGCCACCAGTGACTTAGGACAGGCCGATCGGGAGCAGTACTTC.

The V and J genes are TRBV12-5 and TRBJ2-3; 10 nucleotides agree with TRBD2. The CDR3 length is 17 residues. V lost 1 base and J lost 0; bases outside the gene matches: 4. Per the germline V gene, CDR1 is LGHNT and CDR2 is FRNRAP. The CDR3 DNA reads as TGTGCTAGTGGTTTGGGGCTAGCGGGAGTCAGCACAGATACGCAGTATTTT. This sequence encodes CASGLGLAGVSTDTQYF.

The table lists this clonotype with a count of one. This sequence joins TRBV3-1 and TRBJ2-2; 11 bases agree with TRBD2. The trim removed 3 bases at V and 8 bases at J, leaving 14 bases unmatched. The CDR3 runs to 18 residues. Germline-derived CDR1 and CDR2 are LGHDT and YNNKEL (reference sequence). CDR3 residues: CASSHGLRLAGGVGELFF. The CDR3, as DNA: TGTGCCAGCAGCCATGGTCTTCGGCTAGCGGGAGGAGTTGGGGAGCTGTTTTTT.

The V and J genes are TRBV27 and TRBJ1-5, with TRBD1 as a possible D gene (5 bases). Germline lookup yields CDR1 MNHEY and CDR2 SMNVEV (reference sequence). The CDR3 consists of 14 residues. The germline V and J ends were trimmed by 3 bases and 6 bases, with 12 bases remaining between them. CDR3 region: CASSLQGPFQPQHF. The CDR3 bases are TGTGCCAGCAGTTTGCAGGGCCCATTTCAGCCCCAGCATTTT.

This chain links TRBV20-1 with TRBJ2-1; 10 bases line up with TRBD2. With V trimmed by 4 bases and J by 3 bases, 9 bases remained unmatched. CDR1 and CDR2 from the germline V gene are DFQATT and SNEGSKA (reference sequence). The CDR3 extends over 16 amino acids. CDR3 in amino acids: CSAINWSGRVYNEQFF. Here the CDR3 DNA reads TGCAGTGCTATTAATTGGAGCGGGAGGGTCTACAATGAGCAGTTCTTC.

The J gene is TRBJ2-3, the V gene TRBV20-1; maybe TRBD1 (6 bases). The germline V gene has CDR1 DFQATT and CDR2 SNEGSKA (reference sequence). This CDR3 region has 17 residues. V was trimmed by 1 base and J by 2 bases, leaving 19 bases between them. CDR3 sequence: CSARAPAGRGNTDTQYF. CDR3 sequence (DNA): TGCAGTGCTAGAGCCCCTGCAGGTAGGGGGAACACAGATACGCAGTATTTT.

This clonotype was detected a few times. The V and J genes are TRBV5-1 and TRBJ2-2, with D possibly matching TRBD2 (5 bases). V was cut by 1 base and J by 4 bases, with 8 bases left in between. The CDR3 is 14 amino acids. Germline values: CDR1 SGHRS, CDR2 YFSETQ. The DNA for the CDR3 is TGCGCCAGCAGCTTGAGAGGGTTCACCGGGGAGCTGTTTTTT. This gives the protein CASSLRGFTGELFF.

V usage is TRBV27 and J usage is TRBJ2-3, with D tentatively TRBD2 (6 bases). The V end was cut by 7 bases, the J end by 2 bases, with 16 bases between. This CDR3 is built from 15 residues. Germline lookup yields CDR1 MNHEY and CDR2 SMNVEV (reference sequence). DNA for the CDR3: TGTGCCAGCAATCCCTTGGGGGACTCCACAGATACGCAGTATTTT. It yields the protein CASNPLGDSTDTQYF.

This clonotype was found a few times. The CDR3 nucleotides are TGTGCCAGCAGCCCCTCGGACACCTACAACTATGGCTACACCTTC. Protein product: CASSPSDTYNYGYTF. This chain joins TRBV2 and TRBJ1-2; D might be TRBD1 (5 bases). V lost 6 bases and J lost 2, with 16 bases in between. The CDR3 contains 15 residues. Per germline, CDR1 SNHLY and CDR2 FYNNEI.

The V and J genes are TRBV4-1 and TRBJ1-2; 7 nucleotides match TRBD1. Germline-derived CDR1 and CDR2 are MGHRA and YSYEKL. CDR3 length: 15 residues. V lost 1 base, J lost 5 bases, and 7 bases stayed unmatched. The CDR3 DNA reads as TGCGCCAGCAGCCAAGGGGAAACAGGGGCTTATGGCTACACCTTC. It is translated as CASSQGETGAYGYTF.

This clonotype was seen repeatedly, ten times or more. The chain couples TRBV10-3 to TRBJ2-7; possibly TRBD1 for D (6 bases). The V end was cut by 0 bases, the J end by 2 bases, with 11 bases between. From germline, CDR1 is ENHRY and CDR2 SYGVKD. The CDR3 has 15 residues. This CDR3 reads CAISESGQTPYEQYF. For the CDR3, the DNA is TGTGCCATCAGTGAGTCAGGACAGACTCCCTACGAGCAGTACTTC.

The rearrangement uses TRBV7-6 and TRBJ2-6; a weak D match, TRBD2 (5 bases). CDR3 length: 21 amino acids. The V and J ends lost 6 bases and 0 bases respectively, with 27 bases between them. Per germline, CDR1 SGHVS and CDR2 FNYEAQ. CDR3 DNA: TGTGCCAGCAGTCCCACAATCTTCCGGGATAGAGGTAGCTCTGGGGCCAACGTCCTGACTTTC. Translation: CASSPTIFRDRGSSGANVLTF.

The CDR3 coding sequence is TGTGCCAGCAGCATCGGCGACAGGGTCCACGCAGCGTGGCAGTACTTC. Protein: CASSIGDRVHAAWQYF. The chain combines TRBV21-1 with TRBJ2-7; the D segment call TRBD1 is taken from the table without a DNA check. TRBV21-1 is designated a pseudogene. The length of the CDR3 is 16 residues.

This clonotype was counted between two and nine times. The rearrangement joins TRBV4-1 to TRBJ1-1; possibly TRBD1 for D (5 bases). V lost 0 bases to trimming and J lost 3 bases, with 8 bases between them. This CDR3 comprises 14 residues. Germline CDR1 is MGHRA and CDR2 is YSYEKL. CDR3 DNA sequence: TGCGCCAGCAGCCAAGACCCCAGGGACACTGAAGCTTTCTTT. It is translated as CASSQDPRDTEAFF.

The chain uses TRBV20-1 and TRBJ1-5; D call uncertain. Per germline, CDR1 DFQATT and CDR2 SNEGSKA (reference sequence). The V gene lost 3 bases and the J gene lost 1 base, with 16 bases spanning the gap. CDR3 length: 16 residues. Here the CDR3 DNA reads TGCAGTGCTAGTGTCAAGGGCTGGGGAAGCAATCAGCCCCAGCATTTT. This gives the protein CSASVKGWGSNQPQHF.

This chain links TRBV9 with TRBJ2-3; a weak D match, TRBD2 (6 bases). The CDR3 is made up of 16 amino acids. CDR1 is SGDLS, CDR2 YYNGEE, per germline. With 0 bases removed from V and 2 bases from J, the gap between germline ends came to 13 bases. CDR3 amino acids: CASSVVAGFLTDTQYF. The CDR3 DNA reads TGTGCCAGCAGCGTAGTGGCGGGGTTCCTCACAGATACGCAGTATTTT. Using reference TRBV9 and TRBJ2-3 for the parts outside the CDR3, the full variable domain is DSGVTQTPKHLITATGQRVTLRCSPRSGDLSVYWYQQSLDQGLQFLIQYYNGEERAKGNILERFSAQQFPDLHSELNLSSLELGDSALYFCASSVVAGFLTDTQYFGPGTRLTVL.

This clonotype occurred once. The rearrangement uses TRBV5-6 and TRBJ1-4; D is ambiguous. CDR3 size: 16 residues. Trimming took 1 base from V and 4 from J, leaving 14 bases between them. Germline CDR1 and CDR2: SGHDT and YYEEEE. Written as DNA, the CDR3 is TGTGCCAGCAGCTTGATTTCCACACGGGGTAATGAAAAACTGTTTTTT. It codes for CASSLISTRGNEKLFF.

This clonotype was seen a few times. The rearrangement uses TRBV12-5 and TRBJ2-7; 11 nucleotides align to TRBD1. Trimming cost V 4 bases and J 5 bases; bases outside gene matches: 7. In germline, CDR1 is LGHNT, CDR2 FRNRAP. The CDR3 consists of 15 residues. CDR3 nucleotides: TGTGCTAGTGGTTCCGGACAGGGGGCTTTCAACGAGCAGTACTTC. This sequence encodes CASGSGQGAFNEQYF.

This clonotype came up a few times. V gene TRBV5-1 combines with J gene TRBJ1-5, with 7 positions matching TRBD1. The germline V gene encodes CDR1 SGHRS and CDR2 YFSETQ. The CDR3 contains 15 residues. Trimming took 3 bases from V and 5 from J; bases not matched to a gene: 8. As DNA, the CDR3 is TGCGCCAGCAGCTGGAGTGGGACAGCAGATCAGCCCCAGCATTTT. Protein: CASSWSGTADQPQHF.

The gene calls are TRBV7-8 and TRBJ2-7; D gene unclear. Germline loops: CDR1 SGHVS, CDR2 FQNEAQ. The CDR3 extends over 13 amino acids. Trimming took 1 base from V and 6 from J, leaving 10 bases between them. The CDR3 DNA reads TGTGCCAGCAGCTTAGTTCCTGGCCTCGAGCAGTACTTC. It codes for CASSLVPGLEQYF. Full variable domain (remainder filled in from reference TRBV7-8 and TRBJ2-7): GAGVSQSPRYKVAKRGQDVALRCDPISGHVSLFWYQQALGQGPEFLTYFQNEAQLDKSGLPSDRFFAERPEGSVSTLKIQRTQQEDSAVYLCASSLVPGLEQYFGPGTRLTVT.

The chain links TRBV7-3 to TRBJ2-1; the match to TRBD2 covers 9 bases. The CDR3 runs 17 residues. Germline V gene data show CDR1 as SGHTA and CDR2 as FQGTGA. With V trimmed by 5 bases and J by 7 bases, 15 bases remained unmatched. In DNA, the CDR3 is TGTGCCAGCAGCCCAAGCCCCTTAGCGGGAGTATTTAATGAGCAGTTCTTC. Translated: CASSPSPLAGVFNEQFF.